Listed here is a single T cell receptor (beta chain). Its specificity is unknown. The sample comes from a study of T cell responses to AZD1222 COVID-19 vaccine. The study, taken as a whole, reports: Females outnumbered males among donors, who were mostly white British; clonal diversity was possibly underestimated.

After removal of 8 bases from V and 7 bases from J, the junction contained 3 bases not matched to a gene. This CDR3 has 13 amino acids. Clones were sequenced by immunoSEQ multiplex PCR, and TCRdb holds only the in-frame ones, with some missing. This table holds 140,000 to 150,000 clones, 80% to 95% found once. This receptor was obtained from an adult in good health. The chain links TRBV12-3 or TRBV12-4 to TRBJ1-5, with 12 bases fitting TRBD1. The specimen comprised peripheral blood, sampled on day 0 of AZD1222 vaccination. CDR3 DNA: TGTGCCAGCGGGACAGGGGGCGGGCAGCCCCAGCATTTT. Protein product: CASGTGGGQPQHF.